This T cell receptor beta chain originates from a study of cytomegalovirus exposure and HLA in healthy donors. The study ran its PCR with 60 Vbeta and 13 Jbeta primers. The data were produced by immunoSEQ multiplex PCR, yet TCRdb's version contains in-frame clones alone and is incomplete. The table includes about 150,000 clones, about 70% detected once. V was clipped by 5 bases and J by 0 bases; unmatched bases: 17. This CDR3 is 18 amino acids long. Germline CDR1 reads GTSNPN; CDR2 reads SVGIG (reference sequence). V and J are TRBV30 and TRBJ2-5, with TRBD2 identical over 8 bases. The sample comprised PBMCs. This TCR was recovered from a middle-aged man in good health and CMV-seronegative. CDR3 residues: CAWHHAGRGAKYQETQYF. The DNA of the CDR3 is TGTGCCTGGCATCATGCGGGGCGGGGGGCTAAGTACCAAGAGACCCAGTACTTC. Using reference TRBV30 and TRBJ2-5 for the parts outside the CDR3, the full variable domain is SQTIHQWPATLVQPVGSPLSLECTVEGTSNPNLYWYRQAAGRGLQLLFYSVGIGQISSEVPQNLSASRPQDRQFILSSKKLLLSDSGFYLCAWHHAGRGAKYQETQYFGPGTRLLVL.